The 27 T cell receptor beta chains in this list originate from one sample, sequenced in a study of blood T cells in healthy people across ages. The use of a sample-barcoded 5' primer and a J-beta primer mix characterized a second PCR of about 7 to 12 cycles. TCRdb redid the calling of the 5' RACE reads with MiXCR, one entry per CDR3 protein. The sample gives 650,000 to 1,000,000 distinct CDR3 sequences, roughly 40% of which show up once; around 13% is in the top ten. Sequenced: blood. All receptors derive from a man between 18 and 29 years old in good health.

This clonotype showed up many times. The chain combines TRBV12-3 or TRBV12-4 with TRBJ2-2; TRBD2 might be the D (5 bases). The CDR3 length is 13 residues. Trimming stripped 3 bases from V and 9 bases from J, with 11 bases between. This chain's CDR3 is CASSFGDIRELFF. CDR3 in DNA: TGTGCCAGCAGTTTCGGGGATATCAGGGAGCTGTTTTTT.

The V and J genes are TRBV6-2 or TRBV6-3 and TRBJ1-6; 9 bases line up with TRBD1. Germline assignment: CDR1 MNHEY and CDR2 SVGEGT. Trimming at V came to 6 bases and at J to 9 bases, leaving 9 bases not matched to a gene. This CDR3 comprises 15 residues. The CDR3 nucleotides read TGTGCCAGCAGGGACGACAGGGGGGAAGTTTCACCCCTCCACTTT. It encodes CASRDDRGEVSPLHF.

The chain recombines TRBV20-1 with TRBJ2-5; 7 bases fit TRBD1. V shed 6 bases and J 1 base; nucleotides not matched to a gene: 5. CDR3 length: 13 residues. The germline V gene encodes CDR1 DFQATT and CDR2 SNEGSKA (reference sequence). The CDR3 is CSATDRAQETQYF. As DNA, the CDR3 is TGCAGTGCAACCGACAGGGCCCAAGAGACCCAGTACTTC.

The J gene is TRBJ2-3, the V gene TRBV20-1, with 7 bases that match TRBD2. The CDR3 is 13 residues long. Trimming took 3 bases from V and 4 from J; bases not matched to a gene: 4. Germline CDR1 and CDR2: DFQATT and SNEGSKA (reference sequence). For the CDR3, the DNA is TGCAGTGCTAGGGCCAGCGGGGCAGATACGCAGTATTTT. Protein: CSARASGADTQYF.

V is TRBV11-2 and J is TRBJ2-5; the D gene is possibly TRBD2 (5 bases). Per germline, CDR1 SGHAT and CDR2 FQNNGV. The CDR3 consists of 15 residues. V lost 0 bases, J lost 4 bases, and 12 bases lay in between. The CDR3 sequence: CASSLDFGIRETQYF. In nucleotides, the CDR3 is TGTGCCAGCAGCTTAGATTTCGGGATAAGAGAGACCCAGTACTTC.

V usage is TRBV5-4 and J usage is TRBJ2-3; D gene unclear. The V end was cut by 0 bases, the J end by 3 bases, with 5 bases between. The CDR3 is 13 amino acids. Germline CDR1 reads SGHNT; CDR2 reads YYREEE (reference sequence). In DNA, the CDR3 is TGTGCCAGCAGCTTGGTGACGACAGATACGCAGTATTTT. Protein: CASSLVTTDTQYF.

This clonotype was observed a single time. This may stem from a read error, because a much larger clone lies one nucleotide away. The CDR3 sequence: CASSLARGHTDTQYF. CDR3 sequence (DNA): TGCGCCAGCAGCCTGGCGCGGGGGCACACAGATACGCAGTATTTT. V is TRBV5-1 and J is TRBJ2-3; D is perhaps TRBD2 (7 bases). The germline V and J ends were trimmed by 4 bases and 2 bases, with 14 bases remaining between them. The CDR3 covers 15 residues. Germline V lookup: CDR1 SGHRS, CDR2 YFSETQ.

This clonotype was counted only a few times. The chain is built from TRBV25-1 and TRBJ1-5; D perhaps matches TRBD1 (5 bases). Germline CDR1 reads MGHDK; CDR2 reads SYGVNS. This CDR3 is 14 amino acids long. V dropped 1 base and J dropped 7 bases, with 11 bases sitting between them. The CDR3 protein is CASSELGHGQPQHF. DNA of the CDR3: TGTGCCAGCAGTGAATTGGGGCACGGACAGCCCCAGCATTTT.

The chain joins TRBV6-2 or TRBV6-3 to TRBJ2-7; D is perhaps TRBD2 (6 bases). This CDR3 spans 19 amino acids. Germline CDR1 and CDR2: MNHEY and SVGEGT. With 4 bases removed from V and 6 bases from J, the gap between germline ends came to 31 bases. The CDR3 is CASSSTVDLPGLILIEQYF. The CDR3 bases are TGTGCCAGCAGTTCTACAGTAGATTTACCGGGACTTATACTTATCGAGCAGTACTTC.

The chain links TRBV12-3 or TRBV12-4 to TRBJ1-4, with a tentative D call TRBD1 (6 bases). The CDR3 consists of 18 residues. V lost 2 bases and J lost 0, with 16 bases in between. CDR3 in DNA: TGTGCCAGCAGTTTAAGTCACAGGGCCTACGCAACTAATGAAAAACTGTTTTTT. Protein: CASSLSHRAYATNEKLFF.

The rearrangement joins TRBV7-9 to TRBJ1-1; TRBD1 matches 7 bases. V lost 4 bases, J lost 0 bases, and 5 bases stayed unmatched. CDR3 size: 15 residues. Germline CDR1 reads SEHNR; CDR2 reads FQNEAQ (reference sequence). The CDR3 region has the DNA TGTGCCAGCAGCTCGGGACAGTCCATGAACACTGAAGCTTTCTTT. Amino acid sequence: CASSSGQSMNTEAFF.

This clonotype was observed a handful of times. The rearrangement uses TRBV30 and TRBJ2-1; D could derive from TRBD1 or TRBD2 (6 bases each). The V end lost 1 base, the J end lost 7 bases, and 14 bases lay between the germline ends. CDR3 length equals 14 residues. CDR1 GTSNPN and CDR2 SVGIG come from the germline V gene (reference sequence). CDR3 loop: CAWSGWGAGNEQFF. The CDR3 bases are TGTGCCTGGAGTGGGTGGGGGGCCGGGAATGAGCAGTTCTTC. The variable domain in full, with the rest retrieved from reference TRBV30 and TRBJ2-1, is SQTIHQWPATLVQPVGSPLSLECTVEGTSNPNLYWYRQAAGRGLQLLFYSVGIGQISSEVPQNLSASRPQDRQFILSSKKLLLSDSGFYLCAWSGWGAGNEQFFGPGTRLTVL.

Regarding this clonotype: This may come from a read error, since a much larger clone is one base off. The chain joins TRBV2 to TRBJ2-5, with D uncertain. This CDR3 spans 13 amino acids. The germline gives CDR1 SNHLY, CDR2 FYNNEI. The chain's CDR3 is CVSSETFQETQYF. CDR3 DNA sequence: TGTGTCAGCAGTGAAACCTTCCAAGAGACCCAGTACTTC.

Comments on this clonotype: This may be a read error, as it is one base from a much larger clone. The chain employs TRBV29-1 and TRBJ2-1; possible D gene TRBD1, 6 bases. Trimming took off 6 bases at V and 3 bases at J, with 21 bases between the two ends. Germline V gene lookup returns CDR1 SQVTM and CDR2 ANQGSEA. There are 16 residues in the CDR3. DNA for the CDR3: TGCAGCGTCGCCCGAAATAGCGAGGGGGTCTACAATGAGCAGTTCTTC. Its translation is CSVARNSEGVYNEQFF.

The rearrangement links TRBV20-1 to TRBJ1-4, with D tentatively TRBD1 (6 bases). Germline-derived CDR1 and CDR2 are DFQATT and SNEGSKA (reference sequence). The CDR3 has 13 amino acids. The CDR3 nucleotides read TGCAGCGTTAGGTCGAGGGGGAGTGAAAAACTGTTTTTT. Translating gives CSVRSRGSEKLFF.

This clonotype was seen a few times. CDR3 in DNA: TGTGCCAGTAGAGTGACAGTCTATGGCTACACCTTC. Protein product: CASRVTVYGYTF. The J gene is TRBJ1-2, the V gene TRBV19, with D possibly TRBD1 on 5 matching bases. Germline CDR1 is LNHDA and CDR2 is SQIVND (reference sequence). The CDR3 sequence is 12 residues long. Trimming shortened V by 6 bases and J by 4 bases, and 9 bases separated the two germline ends.

The CDR3 coding sequence is TGTGCCAGCAGCCAAGATTCTACAGGGGGCGCGGGCTACACCTTC. This sequence encodes CASSQDSTGGAGYTF. This sequence joins TRBV3-1 and TRBJ1-2; 9 nucleotides line up with TRBD1. Germline trimming cut 0 bases from V and 8 bases from J; bases unmatched to any gene: 7. Germline CDR1 LGHDT, CDR2 YNNKEL (reference sequence). The CDR3 is made up of 15 amino acids.

Many counts were recorded for this clonotype. V and J are TRBV27 and TRBJ1-2; 9 nucleotides match TRBD1. Germline CDR1 MNHEY, CDR2 SMNVEV (reference sequence). With V trimmed by 2 bases and J by 7 bases, 2 bases remained unmatched. This CDR3 region has 13 residues. CDR3 in amino acids: CASSLKGQGGYTF. Written as DNA, the CDR3 is TGTGCCAGCAGTTTAAAGGGACAGGGTGGCTACACCTTC.

This chain links TRBV3-1 with TRBJ1-2; D gene uncertain. CDR1 is LGHDT, CDR2 YNNKEL, per germline (reference sequence). This CDR3 is 14 amino acids long. The germline V and J ends were trimmed by 6 bases and 0 bases, with 11 bases remaining between them. CDR3 bases: TGTGCCAGCAGTGGAGGGTCGGCTAACTATGGCTACACCTTC. Protein: CASSGGSANYGYTF.

The J gene is TRBJ1-4, the V gene TRBV10-3; D is unclear. V lost 0 bases and J lost 6, with 8 bases in between. Germline CDR1 is ENHRY and CDR2 is SYGVKD. The CDR3 covers 14 residues. The CDR3 DNA reads TGTGCCATCAGTGAGTCGGCAGCCGATGAAAAACTGTTTTTT. It translates to CAISESAADEKLFF.

This chain links TRBV12-3 or TRBV12-4 with TRBJ1-2, with D possibly being TRBD1 (5 bases). The CDR3 is made up of 13 amino acids. V was cut by 2 bases and J by 9 bases, with 13 bases left in between. The DNA for the CDR3 is TGTGCCAGCAGTTTAAGGGGTCGGAGGAGCTACACCTTC. Its translation: CASSLRGRRSYTF.

This clonotype was seen more than once but under ten times. The chain combines TRBV28 with TRBJ2-2, with 9 bases matching TRBD1. Germline V CDR1 and CDR2: MDHEN, SYDVKM. The V and J ends lost 8 bases and 4 bases, in that order; junction bases with no gene match: 8. CDR3 length: 15 residues. CDR3 DNA: TGTGCCAGCGGACTCGGGACAGGGCTCACCGGGGAGCTGTTTTTT. This encodes CASGLGTGLTGELFF. Together with reference TRBV28 and TRBJ2-2, the CDR3 gives the full variable domain: DVKVTQSSRYLVKRTGEKVFLECVQDMDHENMFWYRQDPGLGLRLIYFSYDVKMKEKGDIPEGYSVSREKKERFSLILESASTNQTSMYLCASGLGTGLTGELFFGEGSRLTVL.

Remarks on this clonotype: Given a much more abundant clone one base away, this may be a read error. J is TRBJ2-7 and V is TRBV27, with 9 bases that match TRBD1. The CDR3 contains 14 residues. From germline, CDR1 is MNHEY and CDR2 SMNVEV (reference sequence). The CDR3 protein is CAGSPRTGVYEQYF. CDR3 coding DNA: TGTGCCGGCAGTCCCAGGACAGGGGTCTACGAGCAGTACTTC.

A single count supports this clonotype. In DNA form, the CDR3 reads TGTGCCAGCAGCGTTCCGGGAGCCTACAATGAGCAGTTCTTC. Translated, it gives CASSVPGAYNEQFF. The chain combines TRBV7-9 with TRBJ2-1, with D tentatively TRBD2 (6 bases). The CDR3 contains 14 residues. Germline V gives CDR1 SEHNR, CDR2 FQNEAQ (reference sequence). Trimming cost V 5 bases and J 2 bases, with 10 bases left between them.

The rearrangement links TRBV20-1 to TRBJ1-5, with 10 bases that match TRBD1. Germline assignment: CDR1 DFQATT and CDR2 SNEGSKA (reference sequence). The CDR3 covers 14 residues. V lost 5 bases to trimming and J lost 6 bases; unmatched junction nucleotides: 7. CDR3 in DNA: TGCAGTGCTGAGGGACAGGGGAAGGGTCAGCCCCAGCATTTT. Amino acids: CSAEGQGKGQPQHF.

This clonotype was recorded a few times. V and J are TRBV11-2 and TRBJ2-1; D is unresolved. The CDR3 contains 14 residues. Germline CDR1 SGHAT, CDR2 FQNNGV. Trimming shortened V by 0 bases and J by 8 bases, and 11 bases separated the two germline ends. The CDR3 nucleotides read TGTGCCAGCAGCTTAGATCGGGCGGCCTATGAGCAGTTCTTC. It is translated as CASSLDRAAYEQFF. The complete variable domain, with remaining parts taken from reference TRBV11-2 and TRBJ2-1, reads EAGVAQSPRYKIIEKRQSVAFWCNPISGHATLYWYQQILGQGPKLLIQFQNNGVVDDSQLPKDRFSAERLKGVDSTLKIQPAKLEDSAVYLCASSLDRAAYEQFFGPGTRLTVL.

The chain links TRBV6-1 to TRBJ2-5; 16 nucleotides agree with TRBD2. J gave up 5 bases and V 0 bases, and 9 bases lay outside the gene matches. CDR3 length: 19 amino acids. CDR1 and CDR2 from the germline V gene are MNHNS and SASEGT. The CDR3 protein is CASSEALGLAGGAGETQYF. The CDR3 DNA reads TGTGCCAGCAGTGAAGCGCTGGGACTAGCGGGAGGGGCGGGGGAGACCCAGTACTTC.